Given below is one T cell receptor (beta chain) in context. Its antigen is as yet unknown. This sample was taken from a study of T cell responses to AZD1222 COVID-19 vaccine. General study results and limits: White British people made up most donors, females outnumbered males, and clonal diversity was possibly underestimated.

From germline, CDR1 is MNHEY and CDR2 SVGAGI. Between the trimmed V and J ends, which lost 9 bases and 6 bases, there was a span of 14 bases. This CDR3 comprises 13 residues. TCRdb's table, derived via immunoSEQ multiplex PCR, lists solely in-frame clones and lacks some. The data hold some 150,000 clones, with approximately 90% observed a single time. This chain uses TRBV6-5 with TRBJ2-2, with D perhaps given as TRBD1 or TRBD2 (5 bases each). The specimen comprised peripheral blood, sampled after recovery from COVID-19. The TCR comes from an adult who had recovered from COVID-19. CDR3 in amino acids: CASHRSGPGELFF. The CDR3 DNA reads as TGTGCCAGTCACCGGTCGGGGCCCGGGGAGCTGTTTTTT.